A single sample gave rise to the 24 T cell receptor beta chains below, sequenced in a study of cytomegalovirus exposure and HLA in healthy donors. PCR used 60 Vbeta primers and 13 Jbeta primers. TCRdb keeps only in-frame clones here, not all; method: immunoSEQ multiplex PCR. The sample carries some 70,000 clones, around 76% recorded once. The sample was PBMCs. These receptors came from a man aged 18 to 29 in good health and CMV-seronegative.

The chain links TRBV4-1 to TRBJ1-5; the D gene is possibly TRBD1 (6 bases). Germline V gives CDR1 MGHRA, CDR2 YSYEKL. V was clipped by 1 base and J by 1 base, with 8 bases between them. This CDR3 comprises 15 residues. The CDR3 is CASSQGGQSNQPQHF. For the CDR3, the DNA is TGCGCCAGCAGCCAAGGCGGACAGAGCAATCAGCCCCAGCATTTT.

The DNA for the CDR3 is TGCAGCGTCCTCGGGGGGGATAGTCATGAAAAACTGTTTTTT. Its translation is CSVLGGDSHEKLFF. The chain couples TRBV29-1 to TRBJ1-4; D possibly corresponds to TRBD1 (5 bases). The V and J ends lost 6 bases and 6 bases respectively, with 17 bases between them. Germline V gene lookup returns CDR1 SQVTM and CDR2 ANQGSEA. The CDR3 totals 14 residues.

As DNA, the CDR3 is TGTGCCTGGAGTCGGGGGGTCTGGGATGAAAAACTGTTTTTT. Its protein product is CAWSRGVWDEKLFF. V usage is TRBV30 and J usage is TRBJ1-4, with D tentatively TRBD1 (5 bases). CDR1 is GTSNPN and CDR2 is SVGIG in the germline V gene (reference sequence). The CDR3 sequence is 14 residues long. Trimming removed 2 bases at V and 6 bases at J, with 13 bases between.

The V and J genes are TRBV4-2 and TRBJ2-3, with 14 bases aligning to TRBD2. Unmatched junction bases numbered 7, after V lost 4 bases and J lost 1 base. The germline gives CDR1 LGHNA, CDR2 YNFKEQ. The CDR3 totals 18 residues. The CDR3: CASSPGLAGGPRTDTQYF. CDR3 coding DNA: TGTGCCAGCAGCCCCGGACTAGCGGGGGGCCCCCGCACAGATACGCAGTATTTT.

The J gene is TRBJ1-5, the V gene TRBV6-1; TRBD1 aligns across 9 bases. V lost 2 bases to trimming and J lost 1 base; unmatched junction nucleotides: 12. CDR1 is MNHNS, CDR2 SASEGT, per germline. This CDR3 is 19 amino acids long. CDR3 region: CASSESPGQGGGSNQPQHF. The CDR3, as DNA: TGTGCCAGCAGTGAAAGCCCGGGACAGGGAGGAGGCAGCAATCAGCCCCAGCATTTT.

The J gene is TRBJ1-2, the V gene TRBV5-1, with 8 nucleotides matching TRBD1. J lost 2 bases, V lost 4 bases, and 7 bases had no gene match. The germline V gene has CDR1 SGHRS and CDR2 YFSETQ. CDR3 length equals 15 residues. CDR3 sequence reads: CASSLDRTGNYGYTF. CDR3 in DNA: TGCGCCAGCAGCCTCGACAGGACAGGGAACTATGGCTACACCTTC.

The chain recombines TRBV6-5 with TRBJ2-2; 9 bases align to TRBD1. The germline V gene encodes CDR1 MNHEY and CDR2 SVGAGI. The V and J ends lost 5 bases and 6 bases, in that order; junction bases with no gene match: 1. CDR3 length: 13 residues. The DNA of the CDR3 is TGTGCCAGCAGTAGACAGGGGGCCGGGGAGCTGTTTTTT. Its protein is CASSRQGAGELFF.

CDR3 in amino acids: CASSPQQGNTGELFF. DNA for the CDR3: TGTGCCAGCAGCCCCCAACAGGGGAACACCGGGGAGCTGTTTTTT. This sequence joins TRBV13 and TRBJ2-2; a weak D match, TRBD1 (6 bases). The CDR3 runs to 15 residues. Germline CDR1 is PRHDT and CDR2 is FYEKMQ (reference sequence). Trimming removed 5 bases from V and 1 base from J, with 11 bases in between.

Worth noting for this clone: Because the CDR3 is missing its conserved closing phenylalanine or tryptophan, this is likely a read error. The rearrangement uses TRBV7-9 and TRBJ1-1; 7 bases are a match to TRBD1. This CDR3 is built from 14 residues. Trimming cost V 2 bases and J 7 bases; bases outside gene matches: 7. Germline CDR1 SEHNR, CDR2 FQNEAQ (reference sequence). CDR3 residues: CASSLMGQNYEAFL. The CDR3, as DNA: TGTGCCAGCAGCTTAATGGGACAGAATTATGAAGCTTTCCTT.

The chain uses TRBV5-1 and TRBJ2-1, with D possibly matching TRBD2 (7 bases). Germline-derived CDR1 and CDR2 are SGHRS and YFSETQ. This CDR3 region has 16 residues. Trimming shortened V by 4 bases and J by 2 bases, and 16 bases separated the two germline ends. The CDR3 sequence is CASSRAGGRAYNEQFF. The DNA for the CDR3 is TGCGCCAGCAGCCGGGCCGGGGGGCGGGCCTACAATGAGCAGTTCTTC. The variable domain in full, with the rest retrieved from reference TRBV5-1 and TRBJ2-1, is KAGVTQTPRYLIKTRGQQVTLSCSPISGHRSVSWYQQTPGQGLQFLFEYFSETQRNKGNFPGRFSGRQFSNSRSEMNVSTLELGDSALYLCASSRAGGRAYNEQFFGPGTRLTVL.

The V and J genes are TRBV4-1 and TRBJ2-1, with 13 bases fitting TRBD2. V shed 2 bases, J shed 7 bases, and the junction held 17 bases outside the gene matches. CDR1 MGHRA and CDR2 YSYEKL come from the germline V gene. CDR3 size: 20 residues. CDR3 sequence reads: CASSQQKTRTSGGGMNEQFF. CDR3 sequence (DNA): TGCGCCAGCAGCCAACAAAAGACCCGGACTAGCGGGGGAGGCATGAATGAGCAGTTCTTC.

This sequence joins TRBV28 and TRBJ1-2; D is unclear. This CDR3 region has 14 residues. Per germline, CDR1 MDHEN and CDR2 SYDVKM. V dropped 3 bases and J dropped 8 bases, with 16 bases sitting between them. In DNA form, the CDR3 reads TGTGCCAGCAGTTTCTCGAGCGGACGTTACGGCTACACCTTC. Translating it yields CASSFSSGRYGYTF.

This clone was counted once. The chain has TRBV30 and TRBJ2-7; TRBD1 matches at 7 bases. Germline loops: CDR1 GTSNPN, CDR2 SVGIG (reference sequence). The V gene end was trimmed by 5 bases and the J gene end by 3 bases; junction bases not matched to a gene: 7. The CDR3 sequence is 13 residues long. CDR3 loop: CAWATGNDYEQYF. The CDR3 DNA reads as TGTGCCTGGGCGACAGGGAACGACTACGAGCAGTACTTC.

This clone has just a few counts. The chain uses TRBV10-1 and TRBJ2-7; the D is unclear. The germline V gene has CDR1 WNHNN and CDR2 SYGVQD (reference sequence). The ends were cut back, 0 bases at V and 2 bases at J, with 11 bases in the middle. The CDR3 is 15 residues long. CDR3 coding DNA: TGCGCCAGCAGTGAGTCTAGAGGAGACCCCTACGAGCAGTACTTC. It encodes CASSESRGDPYEQYF.

The count of this clone is one. V is TRBV5-6 and J is TRBJ1-2; tentative D call: TRBD1 (6 bases). Trimming took 0 bases from V and 8 from J, leaving 11 bases between them. This CDR3 has 13 residues. The V gene's germline CDR1 is SGHDT and CDR2 YYEEEE. CDR3 coding DNA: TGTGCCAGCAGCTTGGACAGGGCGCAGGGCTACACCTTC. Its translation is CASSLDRAQGYTF.

V and J are TRBV7-2 and TRBJ2-7; D is possibly TRBD1 (6 bases). There are 14 residues in the CDR3. Looked up from germline, CDR1 is SGHTA and CDR2 is FQGNSA. Trimming took off 5 bases at V and 6 bases at J, with 17 bases between the two ends. DNA for the CDR3: TGTGCCAGCAGCCCAAACACCGGGACATTCGAGCAGTACGTC. Protein sequence: CASSPNTGTFEQYV.

V and J are TRBV4-3 and TRBJ2-7, with 7 bases fitting TRBD1. The V gene's germline CDR1 is LGHNA and CDR2 YSLEER. Germline trimming cut 1 base from V and 2 bases from J; bases unmatched to any gene: 14. The CDR3 has 18 residues. The CDR3, as DNA: TGCGCCAGCAGCCAAGTAGGATGTTGGAGCCAGGGGGCCTACGAGCAGTACGTC. It translates to CASSQVGCWSQGAYEQYV.

In its sample, this clone was seen once. The genes are TRBV4-3 and TRBJ2-1, with 7 bases that match TRBD1. The V gene end was trimmed by 0 bases and the J gene end by 7 bases; junction bases not matched to a gene: 9. The CDR3 covers 16 residues. The V gene's germline CDR1 is LGHNA and CDR2 YSLEER. CDR3: CASSQEPRGPQNEQFF. CDR3 DNA sequence: TGCGCCAGCAGCCAAGAACCGAGGGGGCCTCAAAATGAGCAGTTCTTC.

The chain is built from TRBV11-2 and TRBJ2-3, with 8 bases that match TRBD1. CDR1 is SGHAT and CDR2 is FQNNGV in the germline V gene. V was clipped by 5 bases and J by 5 bases; unmatched bases: 12. The CDR3 totals 16 residues. The DNA for the CDR3 is TGTGCCAGCAGCCCGACAGGGGCACATATAAGAGATACGCAGTATTTT. It specifies CASSPTGAHIRDTQYF.

This chain uses TRBV5-1 with TRBJ2-5; maybe TRBD2 (6 bases). The CDR3 runs 13 residues. The V end was cut by 4 bases, the J end by 5 bases, with 12 bases between. The germline V gene has CDR1 SGHRS and CDR2 YFSETQ. The CDR3 sequence is CASSLRAGETQYF. The CDR3 DNA reads as TGCGCCAGCAGCCTCAGGGCGGGGGAGACCCAGTACTTC.

The CDR3 DNA reads TGTGCCAGCAGTAAACGGACAGTGAGCTCCTATAATTCACCCCTCCACTTT. Protein: CASSKRTVSSYNSPLHF. The chain combines TRBV25-1 with TRBJ1-6, with D possibly matching TRBD1 (6 bases). V shed 5 bases and J shed 0 bases, with 14 bases lying between them. Looked up from germline, CDR1 is MGHDK and CDR2 is SYGVNS. This CDR3 spans 17 amino acids.

V is TRBV7-6 and J is TRBJ2-5; 10 bases are a match to TRBD2. This CDR3 comprises 15 residues. Germline trimming cut 0 bases from V and 3 bases from J; bases unmatched to any gene: 1. Germline V gene data show CDR1 as SGHVS and CDR2 as FNYEAQ. The CDR3 spells CASSLAGLAEETQYF. The CDR3 DNA reads as TGTGCCAGCAGCTTAGCTGGACTAGCGGAAGAGACCCAGTACTTC.

The chain uses TRBV4-2 and TRBJ1-5; a possible D gene is TRBD1 (5 bases). The CDR3 loop spans 13 amino acids. Germline CDR1 is LGHNA and CDR2 is YNFKEQ. V lost 0 bases, J lost 8 bases, and 8 bases lay in between. The CDR3 loop is CASSQEGGEPQHF. The CDR3, as DNA: TGTGCCAGCAGCCAAGAGGGGGGGGAGCCCCAGCATTTT.

The rearrangement joins TRBV7-9 to TRBJ2-5; possible D gene TRBD2, 5 bases. The CDR3 length is 13 residues. Germline V gene data show CDR1 as SEHNR and CDR2 as FQNEAQ (reference sequence). V was trimmed by 3 bases and J by 1 base, leaving 6 bases between them. The CDR3 DNA sequence: TGTGCCAGCAGCTTCGGACTCCAAGAGACCCAGTACTTC. This encodes CASSFGLQETQYF.